This T cell receptor beta chain was sequenced during a study of blood T cell repertoires in COVID-19. Across the whole study: COVID-19 samples, acute and convalescent, were from the United States, Italy and Spain. Sources were T cells, B-cell-depleted T cells, or PBMCs; the material itself was cDNA or gDNA.

Per the study methods: Cell counts per sample came from amplifying reference gene primers. Here immunoSEQ multiplex PCR was the method, and the copy in TCRdb shows in-frame clones only, minus some. V and J calls and clone size are copied from that table; D and trimming were computed from the DNA. The sample contains 50,000 to 75,000 clones, 65% to 90% of which appear only once. This clonotype was sampled from a woman aged 80 or over with active or convalescent COVID-19. Sequencing used peripheral blood.

DNA of the CDR3: TGTGCCAGCAGTCCAACAGGGGGCGCGATATTTGGGGCCAACGTCCTGACTTTC. Protein sequence: CASSPTGGAIFGANVLTF. V usage is TRBV27 and J usage is TRBJ2-6; 9 bases are a match to TRBD1. CDR3 size: 18 residues. Unmatched junction bases numbered 11, after V lost 5 bases and J lost 3 bases. CDR1 and CDR2 (germline): MNHEY, SMNVEV (reference sequence).